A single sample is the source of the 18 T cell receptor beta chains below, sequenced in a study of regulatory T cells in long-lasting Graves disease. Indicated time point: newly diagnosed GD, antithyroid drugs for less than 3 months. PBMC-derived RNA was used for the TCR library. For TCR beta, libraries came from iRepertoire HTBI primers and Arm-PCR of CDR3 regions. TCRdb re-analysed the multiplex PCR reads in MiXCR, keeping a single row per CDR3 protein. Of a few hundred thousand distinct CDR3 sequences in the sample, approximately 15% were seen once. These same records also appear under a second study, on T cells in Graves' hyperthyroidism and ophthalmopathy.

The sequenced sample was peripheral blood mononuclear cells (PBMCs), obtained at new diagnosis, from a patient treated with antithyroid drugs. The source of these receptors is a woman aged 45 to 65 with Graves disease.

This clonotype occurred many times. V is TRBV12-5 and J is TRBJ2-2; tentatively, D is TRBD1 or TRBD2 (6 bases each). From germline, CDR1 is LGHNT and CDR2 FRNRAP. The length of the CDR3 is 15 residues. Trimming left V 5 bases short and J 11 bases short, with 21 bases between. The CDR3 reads CASGEGGEVMRELFF. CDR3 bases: TGTGCTAGTGGTGAGGGGGGCGAGGTTATGAGAGAGCTGTTTTTT.

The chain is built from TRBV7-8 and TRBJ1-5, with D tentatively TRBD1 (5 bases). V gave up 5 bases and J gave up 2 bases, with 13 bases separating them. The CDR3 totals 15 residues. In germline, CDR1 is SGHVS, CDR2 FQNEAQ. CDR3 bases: TGTGCCAGCAGCATCAGGGTTTTCCGCAATCAGCCCCAGCATTTT. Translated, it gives CASSIRVFRNQPQHF.

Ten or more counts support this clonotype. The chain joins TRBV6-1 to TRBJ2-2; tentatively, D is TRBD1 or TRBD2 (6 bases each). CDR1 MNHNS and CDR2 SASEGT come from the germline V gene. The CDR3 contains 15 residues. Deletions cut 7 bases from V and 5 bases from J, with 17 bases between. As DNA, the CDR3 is TGTGCCAGCACTCCCAGGGGCAGCGGGACCGGGGAGCTGTTTTTT. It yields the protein CASTPRGSGTGELFF.

In nucleotides, the CDR3 is TGTGCCAGCAGTTTACGGAAGGGACTAGCGGGGGGGAATGAGCAGTTCTTC. Its protein is CASSLRKGLAGGNEQFF. The gene calls are TRBV28 and TRBJ2-1, with 16 bases lining up with TRBD2. CDR1 and CDR2 from the germline V gene are MDHEN and SYDVKM. Trimming took 2 bases from V and 7 from J; bases not matched to a gene: 5. The length of the CDR3 is 17 residues.

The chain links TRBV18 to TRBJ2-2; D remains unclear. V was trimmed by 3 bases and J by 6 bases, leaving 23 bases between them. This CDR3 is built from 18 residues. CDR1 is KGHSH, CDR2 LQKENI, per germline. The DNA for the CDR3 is TGTGCCAGCTCACCGGTCTCGCTCGGAACGCTACCACCCGGGGAGCTGTTTTTT. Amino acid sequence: CASSPVSLGTLPPGELFF.

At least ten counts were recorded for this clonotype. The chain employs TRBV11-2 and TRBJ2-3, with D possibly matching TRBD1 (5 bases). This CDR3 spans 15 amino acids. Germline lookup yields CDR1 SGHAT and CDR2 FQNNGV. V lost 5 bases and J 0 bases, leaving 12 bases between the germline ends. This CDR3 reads CASSLATASTDTQYF. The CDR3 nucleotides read TGTGCCAGCAGCCTCGCGACAGCTAGCACAGATACGCAGTATTTT.

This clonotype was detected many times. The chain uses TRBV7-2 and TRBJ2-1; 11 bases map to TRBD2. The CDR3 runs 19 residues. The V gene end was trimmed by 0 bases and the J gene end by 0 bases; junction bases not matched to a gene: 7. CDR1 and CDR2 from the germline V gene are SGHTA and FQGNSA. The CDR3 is CASSLAGTSGYYSYNEQFF. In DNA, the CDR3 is TGTGCCAGCAGCTTAGCTGGGACTAGCGGATATTACTCCTACAATGAGCAGTTCTTC. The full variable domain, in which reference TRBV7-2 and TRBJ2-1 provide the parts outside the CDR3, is GAGVSQSPSNKVTEKGKDVELRCDPISGHTALYWYRQSLGQGLEFLIYFQGNSAPDKSGLPSDRFSAERTGGSVSTLTIQRTQQEDSAVYLCASSLAGTSGYYSYNEQFFGPGTRLTVL.

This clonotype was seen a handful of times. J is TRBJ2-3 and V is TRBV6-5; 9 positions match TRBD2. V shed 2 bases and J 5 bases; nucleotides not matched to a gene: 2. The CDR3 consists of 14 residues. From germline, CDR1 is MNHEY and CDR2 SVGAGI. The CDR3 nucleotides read TGTGCCAGCAGTTACGCGGGGGGGCGAGATACGCAGTATTTT. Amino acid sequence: CASSYAGGRDTQYF.

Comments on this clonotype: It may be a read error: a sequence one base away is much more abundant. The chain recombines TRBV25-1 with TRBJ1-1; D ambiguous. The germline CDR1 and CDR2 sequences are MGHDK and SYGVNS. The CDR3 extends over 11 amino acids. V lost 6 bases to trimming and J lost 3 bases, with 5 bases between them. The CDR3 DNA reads TGTGCCAGCAGCAGGTACACTGAAGCTTTCTTT. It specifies CASSRYTEAFF.

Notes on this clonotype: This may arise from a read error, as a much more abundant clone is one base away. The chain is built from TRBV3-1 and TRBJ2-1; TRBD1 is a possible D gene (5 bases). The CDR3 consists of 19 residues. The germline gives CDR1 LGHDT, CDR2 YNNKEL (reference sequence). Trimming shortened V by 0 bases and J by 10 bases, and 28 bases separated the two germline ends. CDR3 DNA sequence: TGTGCCAGCAGCCAAGATCGGTACCTCAGGGCGAGAGGCTCCCAAGAGCAGTTCTTC. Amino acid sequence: CASSQDRYLRARGSQEQFF.

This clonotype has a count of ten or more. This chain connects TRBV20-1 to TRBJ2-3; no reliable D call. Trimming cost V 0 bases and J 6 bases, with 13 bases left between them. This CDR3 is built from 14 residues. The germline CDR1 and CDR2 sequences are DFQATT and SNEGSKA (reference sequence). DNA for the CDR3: TGCAGTGCTAGAGATCTCTTGGGGTCGGATACGCAGTATTTT. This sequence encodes CSARDLLGSDTQYF.

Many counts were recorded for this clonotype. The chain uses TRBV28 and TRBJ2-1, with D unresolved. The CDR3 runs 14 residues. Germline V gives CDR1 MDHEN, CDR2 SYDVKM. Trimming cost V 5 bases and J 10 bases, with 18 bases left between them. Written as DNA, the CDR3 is TGTGCCAGCAGTCCCGCTGGTGGCCTAAACGAGCAGTTCTTC. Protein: CASSPAGGLNEQFF.

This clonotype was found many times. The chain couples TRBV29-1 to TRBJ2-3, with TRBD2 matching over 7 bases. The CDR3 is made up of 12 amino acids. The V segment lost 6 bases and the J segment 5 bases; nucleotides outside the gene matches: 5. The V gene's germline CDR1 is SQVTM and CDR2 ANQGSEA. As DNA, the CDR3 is TGCAGCGTGCTGCCGGGGGGAGATACGCAGTATTTT. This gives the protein CSVLPGGDTQYF.

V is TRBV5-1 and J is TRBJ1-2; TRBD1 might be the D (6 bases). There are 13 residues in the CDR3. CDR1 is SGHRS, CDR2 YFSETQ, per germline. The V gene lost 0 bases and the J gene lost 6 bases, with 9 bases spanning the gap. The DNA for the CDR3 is TGCGCCAGCAGCTTGGGGACAGCAAATGGCTACACCTTC. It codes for CASSLGTANGYTF.

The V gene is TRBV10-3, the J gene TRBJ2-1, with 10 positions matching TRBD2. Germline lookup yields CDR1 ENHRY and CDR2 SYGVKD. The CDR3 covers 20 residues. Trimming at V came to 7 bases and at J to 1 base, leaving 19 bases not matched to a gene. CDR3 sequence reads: CAITRRAGGWSAGSYNEQFF. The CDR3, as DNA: TGTGCCATCACCCGGCGAGCGGGAGGGTGGAGTGCTGGATCCTACAATGAGCAGTTCTTC.

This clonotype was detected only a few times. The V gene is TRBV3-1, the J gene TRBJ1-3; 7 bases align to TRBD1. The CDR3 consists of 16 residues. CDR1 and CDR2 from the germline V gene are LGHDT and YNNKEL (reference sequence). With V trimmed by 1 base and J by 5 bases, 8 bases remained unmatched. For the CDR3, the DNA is TGTGCCAGCAGCCAAGGGGGCCGGGACAGTAGAAACACCATATATTTT. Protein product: CASSQGGRDSRNTIYF. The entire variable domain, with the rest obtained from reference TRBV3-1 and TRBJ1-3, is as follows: DTAVSQTPKYLVTQMGNDKSIKCEQNLGHDTMYWYKQDSKKFLKIMFSYNNKELIINETVPNRFSPKSPDKAHLNLHINSLELGDSAVYFCASSQGGRDSRNTIYFGEGSWLTVV.

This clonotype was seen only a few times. The CDR3 region has the DNA TGTGCCAGCAGTCGCGTAACTAGCGGGAGGAATGAGCAGTTCTTC. Protein sequence: CASSRVTSGRNEQFF. The chain has TRBV6-2 or TRBV6-3 and TRBJ2-1; 12 bases match TRBD2. The CDR3 length is 15 residues. With V trimmed by 5 bases and J by 7 bases, 6 bases remained unmatched. From germline, CDR1 is MNHEY and CDR2 SVGEGT.

As DNA, the CDR3 is TGTGCCAGCAGTCAACATACAGATAATGAAAAACTGTTTTTT. As protein: CASSQHTDNEKLFF. V and J are TRBV28 and TRBJ1-4; D unclear. The V end lost 5 bases, the J end lost 4 bases, and 11 bases lay between the germline ends. There are 14 residues in the CDR3. Germline CDR1 is MDHEN and CDR2 is SYDVKM. Filled out from reference TRBV28 and TRBJ1-4, the complete variable domain reads DVKVTQSSRYLVKRTGEKVFLECVQDMDHENMFWYRQDPGLGLRLIYFSYDVKMKEKGDIPEGYSVSREKKERFSLILESASTNQTSMYLCASSQHTDNEKLFFGSGTQLSVL.